This TCR beta chain appears in the sequencing data of a study of control samples from healthy donors and cancer patients. V dropped 9 bases and J dropped 3; count of bases not matched to a gene: 11. This CDR3 is built from 14 residues. Germline V gene data show CDR1 as SGDLS and CDR2 as YYNGEE. The method was immunoSEQ multiplex PCR; TCRdb's version includes in-frame clones alone and lacks a portion of them. The table lists 70,000 to 75,000 clones, roughly 87% of them singletons, with just under 4% in the top ten. This clonotype was obtained from a woman in her forties or fifties in good health. Sample: blood. V gene TRBV9 combines with J gene TRBJ2-7; 8 bases align to TRBD1. CDR3 sequence reads: CATTSRTGRYEQYF. CDR3 sequence (DNA): TGTGCCACCACTTCGAGGACAGGGCGCTACGAGCAGTACTTC.